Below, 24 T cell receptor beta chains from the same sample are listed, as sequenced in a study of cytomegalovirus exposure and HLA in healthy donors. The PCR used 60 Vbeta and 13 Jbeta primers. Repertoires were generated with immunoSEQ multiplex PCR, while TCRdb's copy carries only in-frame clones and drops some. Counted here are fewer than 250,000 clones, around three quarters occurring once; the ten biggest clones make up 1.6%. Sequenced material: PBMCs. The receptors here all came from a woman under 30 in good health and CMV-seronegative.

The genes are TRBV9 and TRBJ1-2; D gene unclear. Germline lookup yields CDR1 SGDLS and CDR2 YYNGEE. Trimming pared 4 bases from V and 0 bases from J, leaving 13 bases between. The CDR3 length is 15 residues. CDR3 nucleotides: TGTGCCAGCAGCCCAGAACGCCGCACTAACTATGGCTACACCTTC. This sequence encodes CASSPERRTNYGYTF.

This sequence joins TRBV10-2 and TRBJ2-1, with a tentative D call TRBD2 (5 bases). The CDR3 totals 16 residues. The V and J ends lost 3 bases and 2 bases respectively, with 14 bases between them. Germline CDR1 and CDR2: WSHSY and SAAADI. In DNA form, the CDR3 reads TGCGCCAGCAGTGATTTAGACTATTTCCCCTACAATGAGCAGTTCTTC. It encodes CASSDLDYFPYNEQFF.

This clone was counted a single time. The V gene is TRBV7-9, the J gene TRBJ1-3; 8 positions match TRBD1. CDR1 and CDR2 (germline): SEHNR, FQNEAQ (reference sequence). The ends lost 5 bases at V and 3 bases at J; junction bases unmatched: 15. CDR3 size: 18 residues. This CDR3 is CASSLLPPGQGLGNTIYF. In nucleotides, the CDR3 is TGTGCCAGCAGCCTGCTACCTCCAGGACAGGGTCTTGGAAACACCATATATTTT.

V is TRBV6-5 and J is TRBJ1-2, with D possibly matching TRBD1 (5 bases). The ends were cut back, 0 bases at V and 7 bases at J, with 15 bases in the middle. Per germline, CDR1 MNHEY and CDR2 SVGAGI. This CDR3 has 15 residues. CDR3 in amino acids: CASSYSGLDGGGYTF. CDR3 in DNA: TGTGCCAGCAGTTACTCGGGCCTAGACGGGGGTGGCTACACCTTC.

The DNA of the CDR3 is TGCGCCAGCAGCTTCGGGGGAACGAATGAGCAGTTCTTC. Translation gives CASSFGGTNEQFF. The chain links TRBV5-1 to TRBJ2-1; TRBD2 might be the D (6 bases). Germline CDR1 is SGHRS and CDR2 is YFSETQ. The CDR3 contains 13 residues. Trimming took 2 bases from V and 7 from J, leaving 10 bases between them. Complete variable domain (other parts from reference TRBV5-1 and TRBJ2-1): KAGVTQTPRYLIKTRGQQVTLSCSPISGHRSVSWYQQTPGQGLQFLFEYFSETQRNKGNFPGRFSGRQFSNSRSEMNVSTLELGDSALYLCASSFGGTNEQFFGPGTRLTVL.

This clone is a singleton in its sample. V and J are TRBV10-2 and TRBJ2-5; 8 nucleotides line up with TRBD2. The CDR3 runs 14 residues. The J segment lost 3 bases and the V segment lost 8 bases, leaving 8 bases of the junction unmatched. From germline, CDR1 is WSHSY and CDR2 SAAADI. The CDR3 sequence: CASLSLADEETQYF. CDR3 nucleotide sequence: TGCGCCAGCCTTTCACTAGCGGATGAAGAGACCCAGTACTTC.

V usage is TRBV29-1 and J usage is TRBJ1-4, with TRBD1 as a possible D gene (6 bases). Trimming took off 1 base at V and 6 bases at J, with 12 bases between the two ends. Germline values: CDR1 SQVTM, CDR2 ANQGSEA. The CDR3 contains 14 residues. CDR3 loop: CSVEGGRGDEKLFF. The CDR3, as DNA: TGCAGCGTTGAAGGAGGCAGGGGAGATGAAAAACTGTTTTTT. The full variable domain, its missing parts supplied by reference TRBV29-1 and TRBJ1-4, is SAVISQKPSRDICQRGTSLTIQCQVDSQVTMMFWYRQQPGQSLTLIATANQGSEATYESGFVIDKFPISRPNLTFSTLTVSNMSPEDSSIYLCSVEGGRGDEKLFFGSGTQLSVL.

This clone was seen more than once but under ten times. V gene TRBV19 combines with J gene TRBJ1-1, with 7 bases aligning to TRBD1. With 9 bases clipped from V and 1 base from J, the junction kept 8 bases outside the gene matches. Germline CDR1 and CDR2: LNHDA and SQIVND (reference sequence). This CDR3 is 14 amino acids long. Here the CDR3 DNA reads TGTGCCAGACTCCTGACAGGGCAGAACACTGAAGCTTTCTTT. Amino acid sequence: CARLLTGQNTEAFF.

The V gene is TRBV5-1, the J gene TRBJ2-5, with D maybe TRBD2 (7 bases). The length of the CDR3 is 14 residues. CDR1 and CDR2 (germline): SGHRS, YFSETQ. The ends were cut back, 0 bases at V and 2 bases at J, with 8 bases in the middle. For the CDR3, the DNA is TGCGCCAGCAGCTTGGAGGGGGGGCAAGAGACCCAGTACTTC. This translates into CASSLEGGQETQYF.

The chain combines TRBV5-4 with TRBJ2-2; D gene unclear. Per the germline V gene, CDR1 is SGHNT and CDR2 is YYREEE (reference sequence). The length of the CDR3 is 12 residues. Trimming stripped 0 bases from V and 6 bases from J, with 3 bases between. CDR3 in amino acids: CASSLAAGELFF. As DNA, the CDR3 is TGTGCCAGCAGCTTGGCTGCCGGGGAGCTGTTTTTT. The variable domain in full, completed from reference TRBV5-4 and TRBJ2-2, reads ETGVTQSPTHLIKTRGQQVTLRCSSQSGHNTVSWYQQALGQGPQFIFQYYREEENGRGNFPPRFSGLQFPNYSSELNVNALELDDSALYLCASSLAAGELFFGEGSRLTVL.

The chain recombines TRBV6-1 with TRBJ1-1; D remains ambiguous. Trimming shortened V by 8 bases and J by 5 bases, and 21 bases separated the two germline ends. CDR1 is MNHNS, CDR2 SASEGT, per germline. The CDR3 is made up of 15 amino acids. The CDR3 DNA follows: TGTGCCAGCTGGAACACCGGGAGCCGGAATACTGAAGCTTTCTTT. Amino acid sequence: CASWNTGSRNTEAFF.

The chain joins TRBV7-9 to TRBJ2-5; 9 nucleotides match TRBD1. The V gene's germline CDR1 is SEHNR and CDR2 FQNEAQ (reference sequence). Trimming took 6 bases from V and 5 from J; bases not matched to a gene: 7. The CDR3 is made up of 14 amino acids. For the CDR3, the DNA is TGTGCCAGCAGGGAATTGGGACAGGGCGAGACCCAGTACTTC. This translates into CASRELGQGETQYF.

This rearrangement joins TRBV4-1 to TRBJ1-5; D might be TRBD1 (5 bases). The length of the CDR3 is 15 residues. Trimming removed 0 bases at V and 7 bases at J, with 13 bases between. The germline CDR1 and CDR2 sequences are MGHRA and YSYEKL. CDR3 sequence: CASSQEGSSGQPQHF. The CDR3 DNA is TGCGCCAGCAGCCAAGAAGGCAGTTCAGGGCAGCCCCAGCATTTT.

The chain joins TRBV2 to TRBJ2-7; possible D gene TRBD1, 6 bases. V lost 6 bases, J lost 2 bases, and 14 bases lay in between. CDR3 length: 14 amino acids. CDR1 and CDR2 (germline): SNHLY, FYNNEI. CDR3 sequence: CASRGPDRTYEQYF. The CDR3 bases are TGTGCCAGCAGGGGCCCCGACAGGACCTACGAGCAGTACTTC.

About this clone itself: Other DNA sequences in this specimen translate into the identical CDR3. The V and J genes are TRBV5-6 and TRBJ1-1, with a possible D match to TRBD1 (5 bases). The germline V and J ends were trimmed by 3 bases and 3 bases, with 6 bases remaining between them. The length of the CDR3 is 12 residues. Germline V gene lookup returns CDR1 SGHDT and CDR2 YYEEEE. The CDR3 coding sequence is TGTGCCAGCAGCTGGGGGGACACTGAAGCTTTCTTT. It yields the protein CASSWGDTEAFF.

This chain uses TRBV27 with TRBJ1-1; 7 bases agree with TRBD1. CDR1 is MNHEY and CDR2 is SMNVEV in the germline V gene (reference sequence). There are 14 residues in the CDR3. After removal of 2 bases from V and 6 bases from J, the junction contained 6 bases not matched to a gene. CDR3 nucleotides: TGTGCCAGCAGTTTACAGGGGGGCCGGGCTGAAGCTTTCTTT. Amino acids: CASSLQGGRAEAFF.

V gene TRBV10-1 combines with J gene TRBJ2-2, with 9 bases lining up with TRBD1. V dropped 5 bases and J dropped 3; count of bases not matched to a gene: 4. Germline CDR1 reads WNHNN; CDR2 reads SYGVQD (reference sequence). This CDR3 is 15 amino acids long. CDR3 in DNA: TGCGCCAGCAGTCGGGGACAGGGAGACACCGGGGAGCTGTTTTTT. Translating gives CASSRGQGDTGELFF.

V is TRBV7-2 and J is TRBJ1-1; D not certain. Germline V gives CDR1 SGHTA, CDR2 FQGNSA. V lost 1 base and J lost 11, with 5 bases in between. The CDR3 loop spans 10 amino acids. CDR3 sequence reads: CASSLVSAFF. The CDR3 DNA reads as TGTGCCAGCAGCTTAGTCTCCGCTTTCTTT.

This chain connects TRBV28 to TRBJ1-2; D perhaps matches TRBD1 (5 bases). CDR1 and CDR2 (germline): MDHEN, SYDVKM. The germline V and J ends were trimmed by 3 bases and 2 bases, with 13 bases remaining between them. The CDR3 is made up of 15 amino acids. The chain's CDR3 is CASSLEGEGNYGYTF. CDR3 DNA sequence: TGTGCCAGCAGTTTGGAAGGGGAGGGGAACTATGGCTACACCTTC.

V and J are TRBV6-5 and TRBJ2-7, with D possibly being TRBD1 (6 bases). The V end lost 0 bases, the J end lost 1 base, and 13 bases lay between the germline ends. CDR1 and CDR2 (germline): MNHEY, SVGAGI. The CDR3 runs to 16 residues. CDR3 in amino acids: CASSYSSEGGSYEQYF. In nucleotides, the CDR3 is TGTGCCAGCAGTTACTCGAGTGAAGGGGGATCCTACGAGCAGTACTTC.

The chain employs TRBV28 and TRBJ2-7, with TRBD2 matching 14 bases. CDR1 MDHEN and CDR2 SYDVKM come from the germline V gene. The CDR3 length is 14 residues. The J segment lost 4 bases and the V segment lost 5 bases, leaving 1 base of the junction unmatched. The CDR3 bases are TGTGCCAGCAGTGGACTAGCGGGGGGTTACGAGCAGTACTTC. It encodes CASSGLAGGYEQYF.

The CDR3 reads CASSAGSGSTDTQYF. The DNA of the CDR3 is TGTGCCAGCAGTGCGGGGAGCGGGAGCACAGATACGCAGTATTTT. The rearrangement links TRBV6-4 to TRBJ2-3; a weak D match, TRBD2 (6 bases). Germline V gene data show CDR1 as MRHNA and CDR2 as SNTAGT. Trimming left V 4 bases short and J 0 bases short, with 11 bases between. CDR3 length: 15 amino acids.

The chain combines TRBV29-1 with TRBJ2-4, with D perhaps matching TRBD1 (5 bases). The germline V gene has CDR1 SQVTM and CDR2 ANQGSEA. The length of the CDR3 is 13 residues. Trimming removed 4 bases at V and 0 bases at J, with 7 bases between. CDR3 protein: CSVGQLAKNIQYF. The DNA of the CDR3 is TGCAGCGTTGGACAGCTAGCCAAAAACATTCAGTACTTC.

The CDR3 reads CASSPLDRGTGELFF. In nucleotides, the CDR3 is TGTGCCAGCAGTCCCCTAGACAGGGGAACCGGGGAGCTGTTTTTT. The V and J genes are TRBV27 and TRBJ2-2, with TRBD1 identical over 8 bases. The CDR3 runs 15 residues. Germline V gives CDR1 MNHEY, CDR2 SMNVEV (reference sequence). J lost 5 bases, V lost 5 bases, and 7 bases had no gene match.